A selection of T cell receptor beta chains follows, all from one sample in a study of blood T cell repertoires in COVID-19. TCRdb's table, derived via immunoSEQ multiplex PCR, lists solely in-frame clones and lacks some. The sample lists over 95,000 clones, roughly 84% occurring once. The sequenced sample was peripheral blood. The receptors stem from an older woman who had recovered from COVID-19. Each CDR3 is given with its conserved first and last residue. A D gene is named only where the DNA matches it firmly. Expanded clones are given a class, and other clones once, few, many or no size at all.

d_call clone_size v_call cdr3_aa
- - TRBV7-9 CASSLGSGHSYGYTF
- - TRBV5-1 CASSPDTGPNTIYF
TRBD2 once TRBV7-3 CASSLTSGGSGEQYF
TRBD1 - TRBV7-2 CASSTPRGGQGIETQYF
TRBD2 - TRBV28 CASSFASGGNEQYF
- - TRBV24-1 CATSAPGGIGYTF
- - TRBV5-1 CASSPDLQETQYF
- - TRBV27 CASSLLQGTEPQHF
TRBD1 - TRBV4-2 CASSPRDRAYEQYF
- - TRBV7-2 CASSLALRGYEQYF
TRBD1 - TRBV28 CASSSRGQSSYEQYF
TRBD1 - TRBV11-2 CASSVQGQGAYNEQFF
TRBD2 once TRBV10-3 CAISDPGLAGTTDTQYF
- - TRBV6-5 CASSYSEGGAYEQYF
- - TRBV6-2/TRBV6-3 CASSYFWRAADNEQFF
- - TRBV19 CASSLRSYGYTF
- - TRBV7-2 CASSLDGTNYGYTF
- - TRBV28 CASIGQGSTDTQYF
TRBD1 - TRBV6-5 CASSYVAGGTQPQHF
TRBD1 - TRBV5-4 CASSPPRQGDTGELFF
TRBD2 - TRBV28 CASSSGGVGPGELFF
- - TRBV7-6 CASSPGLAGYNEQFF
TRBD2 - TRBV3-1/TRBV3-2 CASSQHTEASGNQNF
TRBD2 - TRBV7-3 CASSLTSGSNTGELFF
- - TRBV12-3/TRBV12-4 CASSSPGELFF
TRBD1 - TRBV3-1/TRBV3-2 CASSPLGGQGYEKLFF
TRBD2 - TRBV6-4 CASSDSAGVAYNEQFF
- - TRBV7-3 CASSLGPEEDTQYF
TRBD2 few TRBV5-3 CARSLSGGNEQYF
TRBD1 - TRBV7-3 CASSLTGVLDTQYF
TRBD2 - TRBV7-2 CASIYGGLAGYNEQFF
- - TRBV10-3 CAISESLGPVAKNIQYF
TRBD1 - TRBV4-3 CASSLGTGDFGYTF
- - TRBV6-5 CASSYSSQGHSPLHF
- few TRBV6-2/TRBV6-3 CASSWAGDGYGYTF
TRBD1 - TRBV7-8 CASSFDRGGNQPQHF
- - TRBV7-2 CASSFRVNTEAFF
- - TRBV7-3 CASSVRLLDTQYF
- - TRBV19 CASSRTPAGETQYF
TRBD2 many TRBV7-6 CASSPYSGGGTGELFF
TRBD2 - TRBV3-1/TRBV3-2 CASSQPMTPSGGSYNEQFF
TRBD1 once TRBV19 CASSVTGAGIQYF
TRBD2 - TRBV11-2 CASSYTAGGGETQYF
TRBD2 - TRBV9 CASSVAGGLAGLTDTQYF